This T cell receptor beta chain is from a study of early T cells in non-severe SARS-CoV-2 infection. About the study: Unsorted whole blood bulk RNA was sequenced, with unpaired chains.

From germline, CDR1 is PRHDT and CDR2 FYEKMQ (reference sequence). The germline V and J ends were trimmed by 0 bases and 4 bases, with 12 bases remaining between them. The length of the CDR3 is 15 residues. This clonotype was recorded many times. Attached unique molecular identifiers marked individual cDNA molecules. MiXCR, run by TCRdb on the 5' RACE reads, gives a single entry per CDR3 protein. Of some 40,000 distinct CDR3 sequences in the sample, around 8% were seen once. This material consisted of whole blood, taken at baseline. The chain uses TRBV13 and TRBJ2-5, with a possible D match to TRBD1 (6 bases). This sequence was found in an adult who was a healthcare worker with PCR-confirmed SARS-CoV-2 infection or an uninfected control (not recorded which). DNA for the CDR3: TGTGCCAGCAGCTTAGGCCACCAGGGGATAGAGACCCAGTACTTC. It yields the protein CASSLGHQGIETQYF.